The clone carrying this TCR beta chain was seen many times. The data belong to a study of T-cell memory formation after mild COVID-19. This CDR3 comprises 15 residues. Trimming cost V 8 bases and J 5 bases; bases outside gene matches: 11. The germline CDR1 and CDR2 sequences are MNHEY and SMNVEV (reference sequence). TCRdb re-called the 5' RACE reads through MiXCR, storing one row per CDR3 protein. The data contain over 350,000 distinct CDR3 sequences, about 24% of them singletons. The source is an adult woman who had mild COVID-19 (a few samples of this study predate the infection). Cell type and time point are not known. The rearrangement joins TRBV27 to TRBJ2-3; 9 bases agree with TRBD1. The sample was PBMCs or a T cell subset sorted from them (not recorded which). The CDR3 loop is CASSTGTGWGDTQYF. In nucleotides, the CDR3 is TGTGCCAGCTCCACAGGGACAGGGTGGGGAGATACGCAGTATTTT.